This entry describes one TCR beta chain. Sequenced by immunoSEQ multiplex PCR; TCRdb stores in-frame clones only, minus some. The sample has about 63,000 clones; roughly 80% are singletons. These data are taken from a study of siplizumab effects on memory and regulatory T cells. The CDR3 consists of 13 residues. Germline values: CDR1 GTSNPN, CDR2 SVGIG (reference sequence). Trimming removed 4 bases from V and 7 bases from J, with 13 bases in between. This receptor was obtained from a human donor in good health. V usage is TRBV30 and J usage is TRBJ2-2; D gene unclear. The sample was memory CD4+ T cells sorted from blood. The CDR3 reads CAWNPIRNGELFF. Written as DNA, the CDR3 is TGTGCCTGGAACCCTATTAGAAACGGGGAGCTGTTTTTT. Filled out from reference TRBV30 and TRBJ2-2, the complete variable domain reads SQTIHQWPATLVQPVGSPLSLECTVEGTSNPNLYWYRQAAGRGLQLLFYSVGIGQISSEVPQNLSASRPQDRQFILSSKKLLLSDSGFYLCAWNPIRNGELFFGEGSRLTVL.